This T cell receptor (beta chain) emerged from a study of blood T cell repertoires in COVID-19. The repertoire was sequenced with immunoSEQ multiplex PCR; TCRdb's copy has only in-frame clones and lacks some. The table records about 220,000 clones, 65% to 90% of them present only once. The receptor's source is a woman in her sixties or seventies with COVID-19, enrolled during active disease. The sequenced material came from peripheral blood.

The CDR3 sequence: CASGGGQGYGYTF. CDR3 nucleotides: TGTGCCAGTGGTGGGGGACAAGGTTATGGCTACACCTTC. The V and J genes are TRBV19 and TRBJ1-2, with a possible D match to TRBD1 (6 bases). There are 13 residues in the CDR3. Trimming pared 8 bases from V and 5 bases from J, leaving 15 bases between. Germline lookup yields CDR1 LNHDA and CDR2 SQIVND (reference sequence).